The present entry profiles one T cell receptor (beta chain) with its context. The clone's antigen remains unknown. No quality values exist for individual bases; no much larger clone is one base distant. The data were taken from a study of shared clonotypes between healthy human individuals (dated by TCRdb to the early 2020s). Background for the entire study: The cohort included a few men and two women between 18 and 49 years of age. To increase sequencing depth and limit assay-specific biases, different laboratories used diverse techniques to prepare libraries and sequence TCR repertoires. Each donor's leukapheresis produced roughly between roughly 0.9 and 9 billion PBMCs. For each donor, three plates each were used for CD4 naive and CD4 memory, two plates were used for CD8 naive, and one plate was used for CD8 memory. Blood TCR repertoires of five healthy adults were deeply sequenced to estimate repertoire size and the extent of clonotype sharing between individuals.

Donors were healthy HIV-negative adults with no recently reported acute infections or vaccinations. Every donor was a Caucasian adult residing in Nashville, Tennessee, USA. CD4+ T cells were enriched by magnetic negative selection; naive cells were then positively selected on CD45RA, and the negative fraction formed the memory subset. After blood collection by leukapheresis, PBMCs were isolated using Ficoll-Histopaque density gradient centrifugation and then cryopreserved in the vapor phase of liquid nitrogen. Analytical flow cytometry was used to check the purity and quantity of each magnetically sorted T cell population. Each sorted fraction had its genomic DNA isolated and then quantified by UV absorbance on a Nanodrop 2000c. TCR CDR3 regions were amplified from genomic DNA by multiplex PCR using the deep immunoSEQ assay. Extracted genomic DNA from each cell subset was spread evenly across all wells of several immunoSEQ 96-well plates, with each plate serving as a replicate. Each replicate PCR for sorted subsets received approximately 220 ng genomic DNA, equal to roughly 30,000 T cell genomes. Purified libraries were quantified with a Qubit 3.0 fluorometer, sized on a Bioanalyzer 2100, and re-quantified with the KAPA Library Quantification kit. A separate single-read 150-cycle Illumina NextSeq 550 flow cell was used to sequence each immunoSEQ 96-well plate. In the paper's pipeline: Because the immunoSEQ output included only junctional sequences and no quality scores, the filtering could not be the same as the filtering used for full-length reads. To assign V/J genes and CDR3, sequences were annotated using PyIR, a Python wrapper for IgBLAST v1.9, with IMGT germline references. Reads were removed for weak V/J assignments (E-value above 1e-6), missing CDR3, stop codons, out-of-frame junctions, or ambiguous translated residues. V3J clonotypes were defined by identical inferred V gene, J gene, and CDR3 amino acid sequence. Percentage overlap between repertoires was computed as shared unique clonotypes divided by the size of the smaller repertoire. Repertoire richness was assessed with RTK rarefaction, the Chao1 estimator, and Recon v2.1 estimates of unobserved clonotypes. Generation probabilities were computed with OLGA for all TCRbeta clonotypes obtained by the gDNA method from several donors. The table was pulled from immuneACCESS by TCRdb, which kept in-frame rearrangements only. Such tables lose some clones; where checked, under half of the loss comes from unresolved V genes, and the rest has no known cause. The DNA gave D and trimming, while V, J and clone size come from that table. The sample includes roughly 2,300,000 clones, with around 92% observed a single time. Together, the top ten hold 0.37% of the sample.

Sequences GTSNPN (CDR1) and SVGIG (CDR2) are obtained from the germline V gene (reference sequence). The CDR3 sequence holds 14 residues, the cysteine and phenylalanine included. The sequence is cut down to CDR3 DNA, 42 bases in frame from base 1. A distance of 11 bases separates the germline ends of V and J, which lose 1 base and 2 bases respectively. The paper's findings and limits, for the study overall: Rarefaction of sorted-subset datasets indicated incomplete sequencing despite the large sequencing depth. Compared with non-shared clonotypes, the clonotypes found in all four sorted-subset donors had higher generation probabilities. Pairwise subsampling led to the expectation that sequencing depth would affect the degree of clonotype sharing among donors. Naive subsets generally had larger estimated clonotype richness than memory subsets. Sharing across a few donors was observed for about 5% of naive CD4, under 4% of naive CD8, 2% to 2.5% of memory CD4, and approximately 0.41% of memory CD8 clonotypes. Sampling was limited to blood, and TCR repertoires in tissue likely differ from TCR repertoires in blood. The genetic and exposure-history diversity represented was limited by the small number of donors.

The sequence is built from TRBV30 and TRBJ1-2, with no confident D gene call. The sequenced sample was naive CD4+ T cells from PBMCs. The cell subset or site label, as the study defines it: CD45RA+ positively selected. This clonotype was sampled from a man between 18 and 35 years old in good health. Some clones in this sample may be carry-over from other donors' samples. The CDR3: CAWSGRPSNYGYTF. The DNA sequence is given as TGTGCCTGGAGTGGGAGACCTTCAAACTATGGCTACACCTTC.